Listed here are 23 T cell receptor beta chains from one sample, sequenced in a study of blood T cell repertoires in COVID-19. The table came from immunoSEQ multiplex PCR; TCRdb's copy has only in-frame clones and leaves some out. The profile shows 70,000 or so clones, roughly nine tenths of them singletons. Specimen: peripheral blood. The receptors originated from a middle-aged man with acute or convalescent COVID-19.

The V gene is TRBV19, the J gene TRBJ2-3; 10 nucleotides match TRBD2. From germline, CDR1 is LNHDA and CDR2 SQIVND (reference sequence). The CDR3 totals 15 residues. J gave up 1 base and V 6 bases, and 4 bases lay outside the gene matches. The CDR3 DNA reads TGTGCCAGTAGATCCGGGACTAGCGGCACAGATACGCAGTATTTT. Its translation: CASRSGTSGTDTQYF.

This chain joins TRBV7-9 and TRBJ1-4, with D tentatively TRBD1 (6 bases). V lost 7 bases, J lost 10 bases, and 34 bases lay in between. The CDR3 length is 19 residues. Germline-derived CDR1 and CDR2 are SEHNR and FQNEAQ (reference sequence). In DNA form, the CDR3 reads TGTGCCAGCACTAATCGGGACACCCCCGGAGGAAAAACTGGAGGAAAACTGTTTTTT. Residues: CASTNRDTPGGKTGGKLFF.

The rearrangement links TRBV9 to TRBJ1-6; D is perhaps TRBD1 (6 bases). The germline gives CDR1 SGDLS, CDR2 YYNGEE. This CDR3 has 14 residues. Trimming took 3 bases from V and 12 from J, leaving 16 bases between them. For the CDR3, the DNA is TGTGCCAGCAGCGACGGACAGACCTCCCGACCCCTCCACTTT. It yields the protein CASSDGQTSRPLHF.

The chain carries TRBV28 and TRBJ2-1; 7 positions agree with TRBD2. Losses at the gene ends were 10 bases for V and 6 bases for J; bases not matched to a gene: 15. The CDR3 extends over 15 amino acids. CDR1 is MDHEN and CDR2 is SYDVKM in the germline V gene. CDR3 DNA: TGTGCCACCCAACCGCCTGGCGGGAGAGTCAATGAGCAGTTCTTC. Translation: CATQPPGGRVNEQFF.

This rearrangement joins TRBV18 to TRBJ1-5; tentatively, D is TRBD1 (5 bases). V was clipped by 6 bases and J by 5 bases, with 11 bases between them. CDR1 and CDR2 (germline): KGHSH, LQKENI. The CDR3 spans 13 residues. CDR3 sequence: CASSAGLDQPQHF. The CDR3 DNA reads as TGTGCCAGCTCCGCAGGGCTAGATCAGCCCCAGCATTTT.

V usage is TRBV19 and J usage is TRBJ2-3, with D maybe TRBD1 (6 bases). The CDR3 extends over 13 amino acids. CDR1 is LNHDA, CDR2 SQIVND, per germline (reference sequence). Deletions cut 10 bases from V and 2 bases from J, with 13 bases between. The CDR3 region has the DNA TGTGCCACCTCGGACAGAGACACAGATACGCAGTATTTT. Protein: CATSDRDTDTQYF.

The CDR3 DNA reads TGTGCCAGCAGTGAACCGCCAGGCCGCTACAATGAGCAGTTCTTC. As protein: CASSEPPGRYNEQFF. V is TRBV6-1 and J is TRBJ2-1; D ambiguous. V dropped 2 bases and J dropped 3 bases, with 11 bases sitting between them. The germline CDR1 and CDR2 sequences are MNHNS and SASEGT. The CDR3 extends over 15 amino acids.

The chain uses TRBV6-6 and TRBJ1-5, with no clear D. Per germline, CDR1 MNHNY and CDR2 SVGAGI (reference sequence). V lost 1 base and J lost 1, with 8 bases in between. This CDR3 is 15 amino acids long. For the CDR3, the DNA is TGTGCCAGCAGTTACTTTTCCGGGAGCAATCAGCCCCAGCATTTT. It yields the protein CASSYFSGSNQPQHF.

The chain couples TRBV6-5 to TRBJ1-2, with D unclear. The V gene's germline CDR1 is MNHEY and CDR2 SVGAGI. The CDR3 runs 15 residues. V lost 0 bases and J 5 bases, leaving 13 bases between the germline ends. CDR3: CASSYSTRGGYGYTF. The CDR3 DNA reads TGTGCCAGCAGTTACTCGACGAGAGGAGGGTATGGCTACACCTTC.

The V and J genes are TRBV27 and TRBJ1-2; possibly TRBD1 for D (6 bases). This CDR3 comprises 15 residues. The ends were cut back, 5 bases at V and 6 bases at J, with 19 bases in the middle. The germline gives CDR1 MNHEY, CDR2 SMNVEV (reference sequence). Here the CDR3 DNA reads TGTGCCAGCAGTCTCAATTTTGGGACAAACAATGGCTACACCTTC. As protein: CASSLNFGTNNGYTF.

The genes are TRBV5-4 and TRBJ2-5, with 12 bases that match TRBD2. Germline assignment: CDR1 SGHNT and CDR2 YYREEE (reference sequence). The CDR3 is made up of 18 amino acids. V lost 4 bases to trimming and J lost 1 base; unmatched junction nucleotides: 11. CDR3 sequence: CASSLGGTSGHFQETQYF. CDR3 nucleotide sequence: TGTGCCAGCAGCCTTGGGGGGACTAGCGGGCATTTCCAAGAGACCCAGTACTTC.

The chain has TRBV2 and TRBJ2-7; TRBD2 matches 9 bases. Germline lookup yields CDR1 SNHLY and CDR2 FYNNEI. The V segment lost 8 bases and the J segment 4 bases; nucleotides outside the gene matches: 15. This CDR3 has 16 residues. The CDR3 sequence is CASRGGAGGPHYEQYF. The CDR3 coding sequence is TGTGCCAGCCGTGGAGGAGCGGGAGGACCACATTACGAGCAGTACTTC.

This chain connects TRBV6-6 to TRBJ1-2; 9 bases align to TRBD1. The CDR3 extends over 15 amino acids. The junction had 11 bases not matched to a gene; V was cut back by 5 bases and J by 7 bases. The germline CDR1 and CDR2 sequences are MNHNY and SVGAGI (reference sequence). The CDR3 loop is CASSTSGTGKSGYTF. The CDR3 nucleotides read TGTGCCAGCAGTACTTCCGGGACAGGGAAAAGTGGCTACACCTTC.

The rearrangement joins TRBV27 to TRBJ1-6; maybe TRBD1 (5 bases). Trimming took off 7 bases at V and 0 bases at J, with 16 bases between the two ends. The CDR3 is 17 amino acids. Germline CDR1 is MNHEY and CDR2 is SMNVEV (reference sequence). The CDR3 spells CASTHAKQGSYNSPLHF. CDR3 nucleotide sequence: TGTGCCAGCACCCACGCGAAGCAGGGCTCCTATAATTCACCCCTCCACTTT.

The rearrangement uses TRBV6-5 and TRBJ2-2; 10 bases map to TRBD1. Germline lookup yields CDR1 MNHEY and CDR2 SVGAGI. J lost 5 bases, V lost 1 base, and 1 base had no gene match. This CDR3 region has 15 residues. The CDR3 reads CASSYWTGGTGELFF. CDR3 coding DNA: TGTGCCAGCAGTTACTGGACAGGGGGTACCGGGGAGCTGTTTTTT.

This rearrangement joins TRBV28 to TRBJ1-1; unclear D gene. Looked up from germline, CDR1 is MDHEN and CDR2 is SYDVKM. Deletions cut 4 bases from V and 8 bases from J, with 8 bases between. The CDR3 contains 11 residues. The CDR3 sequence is CASSWSLEAFF. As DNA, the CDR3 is TGTGCCAGCAGTTGGAGCCTAGAAGCTTTCTTT.

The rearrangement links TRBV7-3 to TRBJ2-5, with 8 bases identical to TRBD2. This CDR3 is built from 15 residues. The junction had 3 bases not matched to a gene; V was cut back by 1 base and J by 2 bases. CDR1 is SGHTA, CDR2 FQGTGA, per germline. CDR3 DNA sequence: TGTGCCAGCAGCTTAAACGGGGGGGTTCAAGAGACCCAGTACTTC. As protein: CASSLNGGVQETQYF.

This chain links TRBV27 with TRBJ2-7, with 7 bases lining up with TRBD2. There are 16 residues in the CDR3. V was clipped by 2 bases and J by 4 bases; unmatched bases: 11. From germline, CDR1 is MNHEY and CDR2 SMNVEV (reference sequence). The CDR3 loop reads CASSLPPSGPSYEQYV. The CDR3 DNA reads TGTGCCAGCAGTTTACCCCCTAGCGGCCCTTCGTACGAGCAGTACGTC.

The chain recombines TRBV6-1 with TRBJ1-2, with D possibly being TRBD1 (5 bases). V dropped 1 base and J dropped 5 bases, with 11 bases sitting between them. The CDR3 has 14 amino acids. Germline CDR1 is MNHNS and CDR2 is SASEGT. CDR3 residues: CASSEDGAPYGYTF. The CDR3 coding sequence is TGTGCCAGCAGTGAAGATGGGGCCCCATATGGCTACACCTTC.

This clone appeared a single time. For the CDR3, the DNA is TGTGCCATCAGGGGGCGGGAGGGCCCGGGAGAGCAGTTCTTC. This codes for CAIRGREGPGEQFF. The gene calls are TRBV10-3 and TRBJ2-1; 9 bases line up with TRBD2. The CDR3 runs 14 residues. In germline, CDR1 is ENHRY, CDR2 SYGVKD. J lost 10 bases, V lost 6 bases, and 10 bases had no gene match.

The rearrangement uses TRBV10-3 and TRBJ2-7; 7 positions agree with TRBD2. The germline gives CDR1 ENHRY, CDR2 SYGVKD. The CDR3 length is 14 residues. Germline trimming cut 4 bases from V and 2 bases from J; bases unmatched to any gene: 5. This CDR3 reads CAISGGGRTYEQYV. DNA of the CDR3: TGTGCCATCAGTGGGGGGGGTCGCACCTACGAGCAGTACGTC.

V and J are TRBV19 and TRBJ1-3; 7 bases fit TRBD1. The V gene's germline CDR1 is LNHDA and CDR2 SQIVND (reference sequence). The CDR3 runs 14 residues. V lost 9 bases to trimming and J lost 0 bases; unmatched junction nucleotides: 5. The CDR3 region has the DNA TGTGCCAGCAAAACAGGGGACTCTGGAAACACCATATATTTT. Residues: CASKTGDSGNTIYF.

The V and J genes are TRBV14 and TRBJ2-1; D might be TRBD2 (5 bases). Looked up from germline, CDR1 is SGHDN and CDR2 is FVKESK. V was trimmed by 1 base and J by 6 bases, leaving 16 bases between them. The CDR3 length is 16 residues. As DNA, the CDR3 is TGTGCCAGCAGCCAAGTAGGAGGTGGGGTAAGCAATGAGCAGTTCTTC. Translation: CASSQVGGGVSNEQFF.